This T cell receptor beta chain was observed in a study of vaccination and CD4 T cells after COVID-19 (dated by TCRdb to between 2022 and 2023). Concerning the study at large: In the convalescent cohort there were six males and four females, among whom were two Hispanic individuals, seven Caucasians, two Asians and one multiracial person. In around 10 COVID-19 convalescent patients and a few infection-naive healthy vaccine recipients, researchers compared the spike-specific CD4+ TCR repertoire from before mRNA vaccination with the repertoire from after. Post-COVID blood samples from convalescent patients were collected a median of around 100 days after diagnosis, with a range of 35 to 161 days. Memory CD4+ T cell crossreactivity between SARS-CoV-2 and common cold coronavirus spike proteins was assessed at the TCR clonotype level in an earlier paper using these donors. For stimulating the cultures, overlapping spike peptide pools were used, derived from SARS-CoV-2 as well as from the common cold coronaviruses HCoV-NL63, HCoV-OC43 and HCoV-229E. Post-vaccine blood samples were collected a median of around 10 weeks after the second vaccine dose, ranging from roughly 14 to 241 days. In control cultures, a CEFX viral epitope pool was used as positive control, an HIV-1 Nef peptide pool was used as negative control, or no peptide was added. Two doses of either the Pfizer-BioNTech BNT162b2 vaccine (n=8) or the Moderna mRNA-1273 vaccine (n=2) were administered to participants.

Results and caveats for the whole study, not just this receptor: Only a relatively small number of convalescent patients were included in the study, and early timepoints following natural infection were not analyzed. Of the vaccine-specific clones found in convalescent patients, nearly all (304 of 307) were mono-reactive for SARS-CoV-2 spike instead of being cross-reactive with common cold coronaviruses. Among the post-vaccine SARS-CoV-2-reactive clones in convalescent patients, a median 86.3% showed up only after vaccination, which suggests vaccine-specific priming. The median number of SARS-CoV-2-reactive clonotypes rose from 21 after infection to some 40 after vaccination, but the change was not significant.

Library generation was performed with PCR. DNA from cultured CD4+ T cells underwent TCR sequencing with the Oncomine TCR Beta short-read assay at the Johns Hopkins FTIC core. The QIAamp micro DNA kit was used to extract genomic DNA from the cultured CD4+ T cells. The Oncomine TCR Beta libraries from cultured CD4+ T cells were pooled using unique dual indexes and then sequenced on an Illumina iSeq 100. For the original study's pipeline: Non-productive sequences were removed, and CDR3s that did not start with C, did not end with F or W, or were shorter than 7 amino acids were discarded. Antigen-specific clonotypes were identified with the MANAFEST web application by comparing peptide-stimulated wells with reference and other culture wells. To be called positive, a clone needed an FDR below 0.05, an odds ratio above 5, and a productive frequency above 0.1% in at least two of three replicate wells. Clonotypes that were significantly expanded in both SARS-CoV-2 spike wells and at least one common cold coronavirus spike condition were defined as cross-reactive. Levenshtein distances (stringdist) and unrooted phylogenetic trees (ape) in R version 3.6.1 were used to assess CDR3 homology. TCRdb passed the public sequencing reads through fastp at Q25 and MiXCR, retaining productive beta sequences. One record per CDR3 amino acid sequence lists the most common genes and DNA. The V and J calls were not made by the authors but by TCRdb's processing. For this sample there are some 7,400 distinct CDR3 sequences; approximately 34% appear just once. Less than 35% of the sample goes to the ten largest clones.

Explained via the paper, the treatment or condition label denotes: roughly 11-day PBMC culture with coronavirus spike peptide pools or control peptides (ViraFEST assay). CD4+ T cells from unexposed donors were collected before the COVID-19 pandemic (2011-2018). The ViraFEST assay, used in the study, expanded antigen-specific T cells with peptide pools and then identified the expanded clonotypes through TCR sequencing. Each well held millions of PBMCs cultured in IMDM containing roughly 5% human AB serum and roughly 9.7 IU/ml IL-2, with approximately 9.2 ug/ml peptide pools added. On days 3 and 7, half of the culture medium was replaced with fresh IL-2-containing medium. Once the cells had been in culture for about 10 days, the EasySep CD4+ T cell isolation kit was used to isolate CD4+ T cells by negative selection. As cell number allowed, CD4+ T cells from unexposed donors were tested for reactivity to SARS-CoV-2 S and N and to four common cold coronavirus spike pools. Ficoll-Paque Plus gradient centrifugation was used to isolate PBMCs from whole blood, and the isolated PBMCs were then either used fresh or cryopreserved at -140C. Each culture condition was generally run in triplicate wells. The leukapheresis product used for the unexposed donors was purchased from a commercial source.

V gives up 0 bases and J gives up 0 bases, and the segment between their germline ends measures 3 bases. CDR1 DFQATT and CDR2 SNEGSKA are derived from the germline V gene (reference sequence). The CDR3 starts with the cysteine, ends with the phenylalanine, and has 14 residues. The only DNA kept is the CDR3, 42 bases in frame from the first base. With regard to this clonotype: Its target antigen remains unknown. Base quality data are lacking; no much larger clone is found one base away.

Here the chain combines TRBV20-1 and TRBJ2-6; the D segment cannot be called with confidence. This sequence was found in a human donor in good health. Sample: CD4+ T cells from blood, cultured in vitro. The CDR3 has the sequence CSAREVSGANVLTF. At the DNA level, the sequence is TGCAGTGCTAGAGAAGTCTCTGGGGCCAACGTCCTGACTTTC.